This TCR beta chain derives from a study of OX40 agonist ivuxolimab in advanced cancers. The overall study: Patients were dosed with the agonistic anti-OX40 (CD134) antibody ivuxolimab. A history of anti-PD-1, anti-PD-L1 or anti-CTLA-4 therapy was acceptable, and roughly 40% had some. Hepatocellular carcinoma, melanoma, renal cell or head and neck cancer was diagnosed in the dose-escalation patients. Whole-study results and caveats: Expanded clones were, on average, more numerous among CD8+ T cells than CD4+.

CDR3 length: 15 residues. Looked up from germline, CDR1 is MNHEY and CDR2 is SVGAGI. The V and J ends lost 7 bases and 7 bases respectively, with 19 bases between them. TCRdb keeps only in-frame clones here, not all; method: immunoSEQ multiplex PCR. The data contain roughly 40,000 clones, just over 85% of them seen just once; the ten biggest clones take up roughly a fifth. On this clone itself: Its antigen is unidentified.

This sequence joins TRBV6-5 and TRBJ2-2; D not resolved. This clonotype was sampled from an adult with an advanced solid tumor such as melanoma, head and neck, liver or kidney cancer. Material: CD4+ or CD8+ T cells sorted from blood, obtained in a trial of the OX40 agonist ivuxolimab. The CDR3: CASIKWEGSDGELFF. CDR3 nucleotide sequence: TGTGCCAGCATCAAATGGGAAGGGTCCGACGGGGAGCTGTTTTTT.